These T cell receptor beta chains were read from a single sample in a study of control samples from healthy donors and cancer patients. The method was immunoSEQ multiplex PCR; TCRdb's version includes in-frame clones alone and lacks a portion of them. The sample carries about 140,000 clones, 80% to 90% recorded once. Sequencing was performed on blood. The receptors were sampled from a woman younger than 45 in good health. CDR3s include the opening cysteine and the closing phenylalanine or tryptophan. D genes are given only for firm matches. Only some rows state a clone size, as once, few, many or a class for expanded clones.

TRBD1	many	TRBJ1-2	TRBV5-4	CASSLQGAAGYTF	TGTGCCAGCAGCTTACAGGGGGCGGCTGGCTACACCTTC
.	.	TRBJ2-1	TRBV30	CAWSVQELVEQFF	TGTGCCTGGAGTGTACAGGAGCTCGTCGAGCAGTTCTTC
.	.	TRBJ2-5	TRBV7-7	CASSLGGTPQETQYF	TGTGCCAGCAGCTTAGGGGGGACCCCACAAGAGACCCAGTACTTC
.	once	TRBJ1-1	TRBV10-1	CASSEQGGDAYTEAFF	TGCGCCAGCAGTGAACAGGGTGGGGATGCGTACACTGAAGCTTTCTTT
.	.	TRBJ1-2	TRBV10-1	CASSLRTGWGYGYTF	TGCGCCAGCAGTTTACGCACGGGGTGGGGCTATGGCTACACCTTC
.	.	TRBJ1-6	TRBV19	CASWARGNSPLHF	TGTGCCAGTTGGGCCAGGGGCAATTCACCCCTCCACTTT
TRBD1	.	TRBJ1-5	TRBV9	CASSLGQGPGNQPQHF	TGTGCCAGCAGCCTTGGACAGGGACCGGGTAATCAGCCCCAGCATTTT
.	.	TRBJ1-1	TRBV29-1	CSVDSAGGTEAFF	TGCAGCGTTGATTCCGCGGGGGGGACTGAAGCTTTCTTT
.	.	TRBJ2-5	TRBV7-9	CASSAGPQASETQYF	TGTGCCAGCAGCGCCGGGCCTCAGGCGTCAGAGACCCAGTACTTC
TRBD1	.	TRBJ1-2	TRBV3-1/TRBV3-2	CASSQLGTGGNTF	TGTGCCAGCAGCCAACTCGGGACAGGGGGAAACACCTTC
.	.	TRBJ1-5	TRBV6-2/TRBV6-3	CASSSQGSNQPQHF	TGTGCCAGCAGTTCCCAGGGGAGCAATCAGCCCCAGCATTTT
.	.	TRBJ2-5	TRBV27	CASRRGTGETQYF	TGTGCCAGCAGACGGGGGACGGGAGAGACCCAGTACTTC
.	.	TRBJ1-6	TRBV7-3	CASSAGLYSPLHF	TGTGCCAGCAGCGCAGGACTTTACTCACCCCTCCACTTT
.	.	TRBJ2-4	TRBV7-2	CASSLSPRDIQYF	TGTGCCAGCAGCTTATCTCCCAGGGACATTCAGTACTTC
.	.	TRBJ1-5	TRBV3-1/TRBV3-2	CASSHGSQPQHF	TGTGCCAGCAGCCATGGGAGTCAGCCCCAGCATTTT
.	.	TRBJ1-2	TRBV19	CASSIVSGDGYTF	TGTGCCAGTAGTATCGTTTCGGGGGACGGCTACACCTTC
TRBD1	.	TRBJ1-3	TRBV10-3	CAISTGQGSGNTIYF	TGTGCCATCAGTACCGGACAGGGCTCTGGAAACACCATATATTTT
.	.	TRBJ1-5	TRBV28	CASSLWAVVPSNQPQHF	TGTGCCAGCAGTTTATGGGCGGTGGTCCCTAGCAATCAGCCCCAGCATTTT
.	.	TRBJ2-6	TRBV11-2	CASSSLQRVPDSGANVLTF	TGTGCCAGCAGCTCGTTACAGAGGGTCCCGGACTCTGGGGCCAACGTCCTGACTTTC
.	once	TRBJ2-1	TRBV7-2	CASSLEGRGREQFF	TGTGCCAGCAGCTTAGAAGGAAGAGGGCGGGAGCAGTTCTTC
.	.	TRBJ1-2	TRBV4-2	CASSLLPATPPNYGYTF	TGTGCCAGCAGCCTCCTCCCCGCGACACCACCTAACTATGGCTACACCTTC
.	.	TRBJ1-4	TRBV11-2	CASSPPGRNEKLFF	TGTGCCAGCAGCCCGCCAGGTCGGAATGAAAAACTGTTTTTT
.	.	TRBJ1-4	TRBV28	CASSRGQATNEKLFF	TGTGCCAGCAGTAGGGGACAAGCAACTAATGAAAAACTGTTTTTT
TRBD2	.	TRBJ2-7	TRBV5-1	CASNELAGGSYEQYF	TGCGCCAGCAACGAATTAGCGGGAGGCTCTTACGAGCAGTACTTC
.	.	TRBJ1-2	TRBV6-5	CASSYGGGEGFYGYTF	TGTGCCAGCAGTTACGGGGGGGGCGAGGGTTTTTATGGCTACACCTTC
.	.	TRBJ1-3	TRBV5-6	CASSFRRGRVPNTIYF	TGTGCCAGCAGCTTCCGGCGGGGGCGCGTGCCAAACACCATATATTTT